Listed here are 16 T cell receptor beta chains from one sample, sequenced in a study of T cell responses to AZD1222 COVID-19 vaccine. Sequencing was performed with immunoSEQ multiplex PCR; in TCRdb, only in-frame clones are kept and a portion is missing. The table has some 60,000 clones, about 80% seen once. The sequenced sample was peripheral blood, obtained 28 days after the second AZD1222 dose. These receptors were obtained from an adult who received the AZD1222 COVID-19 vaccine.

The J gene is TRBJ1-5, the V gene TRBV28; 7 nucleotides line up with TRBD1. Germline V gene lookup returns CDR1 MDHEN and CDR2 SYDVKM. V was clipped by 5 bases and J by 2 bases; unmatched bases: 9. The CDR3 is 16 residues long. This CDR3 reads CASSPVTGLGNQPQHF. The CDR3 nucleotides read TGTGCCAGCAGTCCTGTGACAGGGTTGGGCAATCAGCCCCAGCATTTT.

V is TRBV7-2 and J is TRBJ2-7; D might be TRBD1 (6 bases). V shed 1 base and J shed 2 bases, with 12 bases lying between them. CDR3 size: 15 residues. Germline V gene sequence: CDR1 SGHTA, CDR2 FQGNSA. The CDR3 spells CASSLGGQGTYEQYF. CDR3 in DNA: TGTGCCAGCAGCTTAGGAGGCCAGGGGACCTACGAGCAGTACTTC.

The genes are TRBV5-6 and TRBJ1-4; D unresolved. This CDR3 has 13 amino acids. Per germline, CDR1 SGHDT and CDR2 YYEEEE. Trimming left V 2 bases short and J 5 bases short, with 7 bases between. CDR3 nucleotide sequence: TGTGCCAGCAGCTTTGAAGGGAATGAAAAACTGTTTTTT. Protein sequence: CASSFEGNEKLFF.

The V call is TRBV6-6, the J call TRBJ2-1; TRBD2 is a possible D gene (5 bases). Germline CDR1 and CDR2: MNHNY and SVGAGI (reference sequence). This CDR3 is built from 14 residues. Between the trimmed V and J ends, which lost 0 bases and 7 bases, there was a span of 10 bases. The CDR3 DNA is TGTGCCAGCAGTTACTCTCTTGGGGAGAATGAGCAGTTCTTC. Protein product: CASSYSLGENEQFF.

The gene calls are TRBV9 and TRBJ1-6; D is uncertain. Germline V gene data show CDR1 as SGDLS and CDR2 as YYNGEE. CDR3 length: 15 residues. The ends were cut back, 0 bases at V and 10 bases at J, with 14 bases in the middle. The CDR3 nucleotides are TGTGCCAGCAGCGTAGGGAGGGTGGGGTCCTCACCCCTCCACTTT. This translates into CASSVGRVGSSPLHF.

This clone was detected only a few times. The gene calls are TRBV4-3 and TRBJ2-7; 7 bases map to TRBD1. Per germline, CDR1 LGHNA and CDR2 YSLEER. This CDR3 is 15 amino acids long. Trimming removed 0 bases from V and 3 bases from J; junction bases left unmatched: 5. DNA for the CDR3: TGCGCCAGCAGCCAAGAGAGGGGGCCATACTACGAGCAGTACTTC. Its translation is CASSQERGPYYEQYF.

The genes are TRBV28 and TRBJ2-7, with 7 bases matching TRBD2. The CDR3 extends over 14 amino acids. Germline loops: CDR1 MDHEN, CDR2 SYDVKM. V trimming: 6 bases; J trimming: 7 bases; junction bases outside the gene matches: 12. CDR3 in amino acids: CASRTPLGGMEQYF. In nucleotides, the CDR3 is TGTGCCAGCAGAACACCGCTGGGGGGGATGGAGCAGTACTTC.

This chain uses TRBV7-8 with TRBJ1-3, with D unclear. Per the germline V gene, CDR1 is SGHVS and CDR2 is FQNEAQ. This CDR3 is 16 amino acids long. Trimming removed 1 base at V and 1 base at J, with 11 bases between. This CDR3 reads CASSLGRPRSGNTIYF. Written as DNA, the CDR3 is TGTGCCAGCAGCTTAGGACGGCCAAGATCTGGAAACACCATATATTTT. The entire variable domain, with the rest obtained from reference TRBV7-8 and TRBJ1-3, is as follows: GAGVSQSPRYKVAKRGQDVALRCDPISGHVSLFWYQQALGQGPEFLTYFQNEAQLDKSGLPSDRFFAERPEGSVSTLKIQRTQQEDSAVYLCASSLGRPRSGNTIYFGEGSWLTVV.

J is TRBJ2-1 and V is TRBV11-2, with TRBD1 matching 9 bases. The germline CDR1 and CDR2 sequences are SGHAT and FQNNGV. V was pared by 2 bases and J by 7 bases, with 9 bases of the junction left unmatched. The CDR3 length is 16 residues. CDR3 nucleotide sequence: TGTGCCAGCAGCTTAAGATGGGGACAGGGTAAGAATGAGCAGTTCTTC. This codes for CASSLRWGQGKNEQFF.

V usage is TRBV11-2 and J usage is TRBJ2-7, with TRBD1 as a possible D gene (5 bases). The germline gives CDR1 SGHAT, CDR2 FQNNGV. The CDR3 extends over 13 amino acids. V was clipped by 1 base and J by 6 bases, with 10 bases between them. DNA of the CDR3: TGTGCCAGCAGCTTAGTCGGCAGGGCCGAGCAGTACTTC. The encoded protein is CASSLVGRAEQYF.

This chain links TRBV29-1 with TRBJ2-1; the D gene could be TRBD1 or TRBD2 (6 bases each). The CDR3 totals 14 residues. CDR1 and CDR2 from the germline V gene are SQVTM and ANQGSEA. Trimming cost V 6 bases and J 4 bases, with 16 bases left between them. CDR3 nucleotide sequence: TGCAGCGTATGGGGGGCAAGCGGTTACAATGAGCAGTTCTTC. It codes for CSVWGASGYNEQFF.

This clone was observed a few times. The V call is TRBV6-5, the J call TRBJ1-1; no clear D. Deletions cut 5 bases from V and 1 base from J, with 8 bases between. CDR1 is MNHEY, CDR2 SVGAGI, per germline. CDR3 length: 13 residues. CDR3 loop: CASSTQQNTEAFF. The CDR3 DNA sequence: TGTGCCAGCAGTACCCAACAGAACACTGAAGCTTTCTTT.

The chain recombines TRBV7-2 with TRBJ1-5; no firm D call. This CDR3 has 13 amino acids. V lost 5 bases and J lost 4, with 9 bases in between. Germline CDR1 and CDR2: SGHTA and FQGNSA. The CDR3 sequence: CASSQTTNQPQHF. The CDR3 bases are TGTGCCAGCAGCCAGACCACGAATCAGCCCCAGCATTTT. The full variable domain, completed using reference TRBV7-2 and TRBJ1-5, is GAGVSQSPSNKVTEKGKDVELRCDPISGHTALYWYRQSLGQGLEFLIYFQGNSAPDKSGLPSDRFSAERTGGSVSTLTIQRTQQEDSAVYLCASSQTTNQPQHFGDGTRLSIL.

CDR3 DNA sequence: TGTGCCAGCAGCCAGGACTTTAATCCGGGGCTAGCGGGGGGGTACTCCTACAATGAGCAGTTCTTC. Protein sequence: CASSQDFNPGLAGGYSYNEQFF. The rearrangement joins TRBV4-2 to TRBJ2-1; 12 bases fit TRBD2. This CDR3 contains 22 residues. Looked up from germline, CDR1 is LGHNA and CDR2 is YNFKEQ. The V and J ends lost 3 bases and 0 bases, in that order; junction bases with no gene match: 18.

This chain connects TRBV3-1 (or the pseudogene TRBV3-2) to TRBJ2-2; D not resolved. Trimming pared 0 bases from V and 5 bases from J, leaving 13 bases between. There are 16 residues in the CDR3. Looked up from germline, CDR1 is LGHDT and CDR2 is YNNKEL (reference sequence). The CDR3 protein is CASSQDGRVGTGELFF. The CDR3 bases are TGTGCCAGCAGCCAAGATGGAAGGGTTGGGACCGGGGAGCTGTTTTTT.

The gene calls are TRBV12-3 or TRBV12-4 and TRBJ1-1; D is uncertain. Trimming shortened V by 4 bases and J by 0 bases, and 6 bases separated the two germline ends. This CDR3 contains 13 residues. In DNA form, the CDR3 reads TGTGCCAGCAGTTCCGGTCTGAACACTGAAGCTTTCTTT. Its translation: CASSSGLNTEAFF.